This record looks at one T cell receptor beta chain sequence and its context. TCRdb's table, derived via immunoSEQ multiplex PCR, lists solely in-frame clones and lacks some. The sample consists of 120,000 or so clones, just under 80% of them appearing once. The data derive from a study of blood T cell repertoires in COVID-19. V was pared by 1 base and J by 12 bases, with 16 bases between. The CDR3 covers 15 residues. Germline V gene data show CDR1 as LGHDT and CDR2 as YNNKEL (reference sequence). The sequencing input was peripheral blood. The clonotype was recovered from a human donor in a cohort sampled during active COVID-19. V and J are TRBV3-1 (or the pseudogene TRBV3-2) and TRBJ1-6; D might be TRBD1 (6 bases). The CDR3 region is CASSQGGDRSVPLHF. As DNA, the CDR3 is TGTGCCAGCAGCCAAGGGGGAGACAGGAGCGTACCCCTCCACTTT.